This T cell receptor (beta chain) was retrieved from a study of Graves' ophthalmopathy and Graves' hyperthyroidism. Study results and caveats: Most expanded clonotypes in thyroid above 0.001 frequency also showed up in blood.

Hyperthyroidism cases were recent diagnoses of under 2 months' duration in people aged 18 to 65. This clonotype was observed a handful of times. Its antigen is still unknown. Transcripts of RNA were the source for amplifying TCR beta CDR3 regions. The first-round RT-PCR employed HTBI primers together with the Qiagen OneStep RT-PCR kit. A multiplex PCR was then performed as the second round. TCRdb re-derived calls from the multiplex PCR reads in MiXCR, one entry per CDR3 protein. The sample yields approximately 410,000 distinct CDR3 sequences, approximately 15% seen once. Sequences were obtained from peripheral blood. The sequence was obtained from a woman between 18 and 30 years old with stable Graves' hyperthyroidism.

CDR3 amino acids: CASTPTGGTDTQYF. The CDR3 coding sequence is TGTGCCAGCACCCCGACAGGGGGCACAGATACGCAGTATTTT. This chain joins TRBV6-1 and TRBJ2-3; 8 nucleotides agree with TRBD1. V was pared by 7 bases and J by 1 base, with 4 bases of the junction left unmatched. This CDR3 has 14 residues. Germline CDR1 and CDR2: MNHNS and SASEGT.